The 18 T cell receptor beta chains listed next were all sequenced from one sample in a study of blood T cell repertoires in COVID-19. The table came from immunoSEQ multiplex PCR; TCRdb's copy has only in-frame clones and leaves some out. The sample consists of over 65,000 clones, 86% of them appearing once. What was sequenced was peripheral blood. Receptors were obtained from a man over 45 with active or convalescent COVID-19.

The genes are TRBV5-1 and TRBJ1-5; D is unresolved. The ends were cut back, 4 bases at V and 5 bases at J, with 10 bases in the middle. The CDR3 has 13 amino acids. The germline V gene encodes CDR1 SGHRS and CDR2 YFSETQ. This chain's CDR3 is CASSPTSDQPQHF. The CDR3 DNA sequence: TGCGCCAGCAGCCCTACCTCGGATCAGCCCCAGCATTTT.

In this sample, this clone turned up many times. This chain connects TRBV19 to TRBJ2-7, with TRBD2 as a possible D gene (5 bases). Germline lookup yields CDR1 LNHDA and CDR2 SQIVND (reference sequence). This CDR3 region has 16 residues. V was cut by 0 bases and J by 1 base, with 13 bases left in between. The CDR3: CASSIDGGTNSYEQYF. The CDR3 bases are TGTGCCAGTAGTATAGATGGAGGAACTAATTCCTACGAGCAGTACTTC.

This clone appeared a single time. The chain combines TRBV24-1 with TRBJ2-7, with D possibly TRBD1 on 6 matching bases. Germline V gene sequence: CDR1 KGHDR, CDR2 SFDVKD. V was cut by 4 bases and J by 5 bases, with 14 bases left in between. This CDR3 has 14 amino acids. CDR3 in DNA: TGTGCCACCAGTGAGAGTGGGGGCGCGAACGAGCAGTACTTC. Translated: CATSESGGANEQYF.

The J gene is TRBJ1-5, the V gene TRBV30; D uncertain. Trimming cost V 1 base and J 3 bases, with 7 bases left between them. The CDR3 consists of 13 residues. Germline CDR1 reads GTSNPN; CDR2 reads SVGIG (reference sequence). CDR3 region: CAWSGTVNQPQHF. The CDR3 bases are TGTGCCTGGAGTGGTACAGTCAATCAGCCCCAGCATTTT.

This chain's CDR3 is CASSQDRVVTTDTQYF. CDR3 DNA: TGCGCCAGCAGCCAAGATCGGGTAGTGACCACAGATACGCAGTATTTT. This chain links TRBV4-3 with TRBJ2-3, with no clear D. Germline loops: CDR1 LGHNA, CDR2 YSLEER. This CDR3 has 16 residues. V was shortened by 0 bases and J by 2 bases, with 12 bases between the two germline ends.

V gene TRBV9 combines with J gene TRBJ2-5; a possible D gene is TRBD1 (5 bases). Trimming pared 0 bases from V and 1 base from J, leaving 10 bases between. Germline-derived CDR1 and CDR2 are SGDLS and YYNGEE. The CDR3 loop spans 15 amino acids. The CDR3 sequence: CASSVAVGPQETQYF. DNA for the CDR3: TGTGCCAGCAGCGTAGCTGTGGGGCCCCAAGAGACCCAGTACTTC. Combining the CDR3 with reference TRBV9 and TRBJ2-5 gives the whole variable domain DSGVTQTPKHLITATGQRVTLRCSPRSGDLSVYWYQQSLDQGLQFLIQYYNGEERAKGNILERFSAQQFPDLHSELNLSSLELGDSALYFCASSVAVGPQETQYFGPGTRLLVL.

This clone was recorded many times. The chain recombines TRBV5-6 with TRBJ1-6, with unresolved D. V was clipped by 1 base and J by 4 bases, with 9 bases between them. The length of the CDR3 is 15 residues. Per the germline V gene, CDR1 is SGHDT and CDR2 is YYEEEE. The CDR3 DNA sequence: TGTGCCAGCAGCTTGTTTGCGGAGTATAATTCACCCCTCCACTTT. Its translation is CASSLFAEYNSPLHF.

This clone was recorded only once. The chain is built from TRBV9 and TRBJ2-7; 8 nucleotides agree with TRBD1. Germline V gives CDR1 SGDLS, CDR2 YYNGEE. This CDR3 contains 14 residues. The V segment lost 0 bases and the J segment 4 bases; nucleotides outside the gene matches: 3. The CDR3 DNA follows: TGTGCCAGCAGCGTAGCGGGACAGGAGTACGAGCAGTACTTC. Residues: CASSVAGQEYEQYF.

This clone came up once. This chain links TRBV11-3 with TRBJ2-2; no clear D gene. This CDR3 is 13 amino acids long. V was clipped by 1 base and J by 7 bases, with 7 bases between them. CDR1 and CDR2 (germline): SGHNT, YENEEA. The chain's CDR3 is CASSLVMFGELFF. For the CDR3, the DNA is TGTGCCAGCAGCTTAGTCATGTTCGGGGAGCTGTTTTTT.

J is TRBJ2-7 and V is TRBV7-2, with D possibly matching TRBD1 (7 bases). The germline V gene encodes CDR1 SGHTA and CDR2 FQGNSA. V was cut by 8 bases and J by 3 bases, with 20 bases left in between. This CDR3 region has 15 residues. The CDR3 protein is CASVSGDRLDYEQYF. DNA of the CDR3: TGTGCCAGCGTTTCCGGGGACAGACTAGACTACGAGCAGTACTTC.

This sequence joins TRBV5-1 and TRBJ1-1, with unresolved D. There are 14 residues in the CDR3. The V gene lost 5 bases and the J gene lost 0 bases, with 11 bases spanning the gap. Germline-derived CDR1 and CDR2 are SGHRS and YFSETQ. CDR3 coding DNA: TGCGCCAGCAGGCGAGAGGGAATGAACACTGAAGCTTTCTTT. Its translation is CASRREGMNTEAFF. The full variable domain, with the rest looked up from reference TRBV5-1 and TRBJ1-1, is KAGVTQTPRYLIKTRGQQVTLSCSPISGHRSVSWYQQTPGQGLQFLFEYFSETQRNKGNFPGRFSGRQFSNSRSEMNVSTLELGDSALYLCASRREGMNTEAFFGQGTRLTVV.

This chain uses TRBV2 with TRBJ2-7, with D unclear. Germline V gene data show CDR1 as SNHLY and CDR2 as FYNNEI. This CDR3 is built from 11 residues. V gave up 7 bases and J gave up 3 bases, with 7 bases separating them. CDR3 loop: CASKNSYEQYF. The CDR3 DNA follows: TGTGCCAGCAAAAACAGCTACGAGCAGTACTTC.

This chain's CDR3 is CASSYSEHSNQPQHF. DNA for the CDR3: TGTGCCAGCAGTTACTCAGAGCATAGCAATCAGCCCCAGCATTTT. The V gene is TRBV6-2 or TRBV6-3, the J gene TRBJ1-5; no reliable D call. Per germline, CDR1 MNHEY and CDR2 SVGEGT. CDR3 length: 15 residues. V lost 0 bases to trimming and J lost 0 bases, with 6 bases between them.

V usage is TRBV20-1 and J usage is TRBJ2-2; D possibly corresponds to TRBD1 (6 bases). In germline, CDR1 is DFQATT, CDR2 SNEGSKA (reference sequence). The CDR3 runs to 15 residues. Trimming took off 3 bases at V and 0 bases at J, with 11 bases between the two ends. The chain's CDR3 is CSASGQLANTGELFF. CDR3 nucleotides: TGCAGTGCTAGTGGACAGCTAGCGAACACCGGGGAGCTGTTTTTT.

A single count supports this clone. This chain joins TRBV18 and TRBJ1-4, with D possibly matching TRBD1 (6 bases). CDR1 is KGHSH, CDR2 LQKENI, per germline. The CDR3 has 13 amino acids. With 5 bases removed from V and 8 bases from J, the gap between germline ends came to 12 bases. CDR3 residues: CASSFRQAEKLFF. The CDR3 DNA is TGTGCCAGCTCATTTCGACAGGCCGAAAAACTGTTTTTT. Complete variable domain (other parts from reference TRBV18 and TRBJ1-4): NAGVMQNPRHLVRRRGQEARLRCSPMKGHSHVYWYRQLPEEGLKFMVYLQKENIIDESGMPKERFSAEFPKEGPSILRIQQVVRGDSAAYFCASSFRQAEKLFFGSGTQLSVL.

The V and J genes are TRBV3-1 (or the pseudogene TRBV3-2) and TRBJ2-2; D unresolved. V lost 4 bases, J lost 2 bases, and 5 bases lay in between. The length of the CDR3 is 13 residues. Germline loops: CDR1 LGHDT, CDR2 YNNKEL (reference sequence). CDR3 sequence (DNA): TGTGCCAGCAGCCTTACTAACACCGGGGAGCTGTTTTTT. Amino acid sequence: CASSLTNTGELFF.

As to this clone: Likely a read error: the CDR3 ends without its conserved phenylalanine or tryptophan. No DNA is shown, since the ends of the CDR3 on it are uncertain; the CDR3 is the one TCRdb lists. This chain connects TRBV6-2 or TRBV6-3 to TRBJ1-3. The CDR3 has 13 amino acids, counting both end residues. CDR1 and CDR2 from the germline V gene are MNHEY and SVGEGT. CDR3 sequence: CASSYKTVPGLWD.

This clone was detected once. The chain is built from TRBV27 and TRBJ2-1; 7 positions match TRBD2. The trim removed 5 bases at V and 3 bases at J, leaving 13 bases unmatched. Germline CDR1 MNHEY, CDR2 SMNVEV (reference sequence). The CDR3 loop spans 17 amino acids. The CDR3 nucleotides are TGTGCCAGCAGTCTTTCGGGCGGGAGTGCCCTCTACAATGAGCAGTTCTTC. This sequence encodes CASSLSGGSALYNEQFF.